The sample holds many counts of the clone carrying this T cell receptor (beta chain). The data derive from a study of T-cell reconstitution after alpha-beta-depleted transplantation in children. The TCRbeta library was prepared with unique molecular identifiers. MiXCR was run by TCRdb on the PCR reads, yielding one entry per CDR3 protein. The profile covers a few hundred thousand distinct CDR3 sequences, with approximately 16% appearing a single time and less than 4% taken by the ten largest. The CDR3 has 10 amino acids. V lost 6 bases to trimming and J lost 4 bases, with 6 bases between them. CDR1 and CDR2 (germline): DFQATT, SNEGSKA (reference sequence).

The TCR sequence derives from a human donor who donated a stem cell graft to a child with acute lymphoblastic leukemia. The rearrangement links TRBV20-1 to TRBJ2-5; D remains ambiguous. The source was PBMCs from the stem cell graft donor, collected from the stem cell graft. The chain's CDR3 is CSALGETQYF. The DNA for the CDR3 is TGCAGTGCGCTTGGAGAGACCCAGTACTTC.